This T cell receptor beta chain emerged from a study of cytomegalovirus exposure and HLA in healthy donors (dated 2017 in TCRdb). Turning to the overall study: The 670 or so repertoires of the first cohort and the 95 to 150 validation repertoires were produced on the same platform, according to a later analysis. Along with the approximately 670-subject first cohort, a separate validation cohort of over a hundred different subjects was used. The aim of the study was to test whether cataloging public T cell receptors could identify signatures of past pathogen exposure. The study combined high-throughput TCR immunosequencing, statistical association of individual TCRs with disease status, and machine learning to predict cytomegalovirus infection status.

Donors formed part of the validation cohort, which comprised 120 subjects and was distinct from the first cohort of under 850 subjects. V drops 4 bases and J drops 8 bases, leaving 7 bases in between. Reading the germline V gene gives CDR1 MDHEN and CDR2 SYDVKM. The CDR3 sequence holds 11 residues, the cysteine and phenylalanine included. The sequence is cut down to CDR3 DNA, 33 bases in frame from base 1. Summary of the overall study and its limitations: A later analysis had no HLA typing for the validation cohort, so co-occurrence there was scored across all 120 or so repertoires. Three of the identified cytomegalovirus-associated TCR beta chains were confirmed in vitro to be specific for cytomegalovirus antigens. Cytomegalovirus status was reported to be diagnosed by the classifier with high specificity and sensitivity in both the original and validation cohorts. The study listed 150 to 200 TCR beta chains as associated with cytomegalovirus. Of the cluster scores, 85% to 95% were above 0 in a later analysis, which found that TCRs clustered in the first cohort also tended to co-occur in the 120 validation repertoires. The authors suggested that the approach could potentially be extended to other disease states and immunological phenotypes. While some public TCRs were present in many individuals, most TCR sequences turned up only very rarely across donors.

This clone has just one count. Its antigen is not yet known. No qualities accompany the bases; no much larger clone lies one base away. The library was obtained by the immunoSEQ multiplex PCR assay. As for the authors' bioinformatics: A statistical classification framework was developed to diagnose cytomegalovirus status using the catalog of TCR beta chain sequences. As stored in TCRdb, this immuneACCESS dataset retains in-frame rearrangements with V and J assigned. A fraction of the clones does not appear; measured against another copy, unresolved V genes explain less than half of the discrepancy, and the remainder lacks a known reason. That table supplies the V and J calls and clone size; D and trimming were determined from the DNA. The sample has approximately 200,000 clones on record, roughly 84% of them singletons. The top ten clones comprise roughly 13% of the sample.

Sequences were obtained from PBMCs. The V and J segments used are TRBV28 and TRBJ2-3; TRBD2 might be the D gene, on 5 matching bases. The TCR sequence derives from a woman in her thirties in good health and CMV-seropositive. The DNA is TGTGCCAGCAGTTATGAGGGTACGCAGTATTTT. Its coded protein is CASSYEGTQYF.